This passage covers 20 T cell receptor beta chains from one sample sequenced in a study of identical twins. TCRdb reprocessed the 5' RACE reads via MiXCR and lists one record per CDR3 protein. The sample carries around 510,000 distinct CDR3 sequences, around 15% recorded once. The data also belong to a second study, concerning yellow fever vaccine responses in identical twins.

The specimen was CD4+ T cells sorted from blood. These receptor sequences come from a woman under 30 in good health.

The chain employs TRBV5-8 and TRBJ2-5; TRBD1 agrees at 8 bases. The CDR3 totals 13 residues. The V segment lost 4 bases and the J segment 5 bases; nucleotides outside the gene matches: 4. Germline values: CDR1 SGHTS, CDR2 YDEGEE. The CDR3 here is CASSITGGETQYF. CDR3 DNA: TGTGCCAGCAGCATCACAGGGGGGGAGACCCAGTACTTC.

The sample holds a few counts of this clonotype. This chain links TRBV6-1 with TRBJ1-1, with D perhaps TRBD1 (6 bases). The CDR3 runs 19 residues. Looked up from germline, CDR1 is MNHNS and CDR2 is SASEGT. Trimming removed 2 bases at V and 1 base at J, with 23 bases between. The chain's CDR3 is CASSEKIVGRGTPNTEAFF. The DNA of the CDR3 is TGTGCCAGCAGTGAAAAAATTGTGGGACGCGGGACACCGAACACTGAAGCTTTCTTT.

This clonotype was observed many times. This sequence joins TRBV18 and TRBJ2-3, with no clear D. The germline V gene has CDR1 KGHSH and CDR2 LQKENI. The CDR3 has 12 residues. V shed 6 bases and J shed 5 bases, with 9 bases lying between them. CDR3 DNA sequence: TGTGCCAGCTCCCTCAAAAAAGATACGCAGTATTTT. This encodes CASSLKKDTQYF.

This clonotype was seen a handful of times. The J gene is TRBJ2-3, the V gene TRBV20-1; 10 bases are shared with TRBD2. Germline loops: CDR1 DFQATT, CDR2 SNEGSKA (reference sequence). Trimming took 4 bases from V and 2 from J; bases not matched to a gene: 3. The CDR3 covers 14 residues. CDR3 amino acids: CSATSGGNTDTQYF. In nucleotides, the CDR3 is TGCAGTGCTACTAGCGGGGGCAACACAGATACGCAGTATTTT.

This clonotype has more than one count but fewer than ten. V usage is TRBV3-1 and J usage is TRBJ2-1; 7 bases map to TRBD1. Trimming at V came to 5 bases and at J to 3 bases, leaving 10 bases not matched to a gene. The germline gives CDR1 LGHDT, CDR2 YNNKEL (reference sequence). The CDR3 has 16 amino acids. The CDR3 nucleotides are TGTGCCAGCAGCTTAGTAAGGGGGCCTTTCTACAATGAGCAGTTCTTC. Translating it yields CASSLVRGPFYNEQFF.

This clonotype has only a few counts. The chain has TRBV12-3 or TRBV12-4 and TRBJ1-5; D may be TRBD1 (5 bases). The CDR3 runs to 14 residues. Trimming pared 1 base from V and 6 bases from J, leaving 10 bases between. The CDR3 nucleotides read TGTGCCAGCAGTTTAGATGGAGGGGTTCAGCCCCAGCATTTT. Amino acid sequence: CASSLDGGVQPQHF.

In its sample, this clonotype was seen a few times. V usage is TRBV6-2 or TRBV6-3 and J usage is TRBJ2-2; D might be TRBD1 (5 bases). The CDR3 totals 17 residues. V was clipped by 2 bases and J by 1 base, with 14 bases between them. CDR1 is MNHEY and CDR2 is SVGEGT in the germline V gene. As DNA, the CDR3 is TGTGCCAGCAGTTACCCGGACAATGGGTGGAACACCGGGGAGCTGTTTTTT. Its translation: CASSYPDNGWNTGELFF.

J is TRBJ2-5 and V is TRBV6-1, with TRBD1 matching over 10 bases. CDR1 and CDR2 from the germline V gene are MNHNS and SASEGT. The V gene end was trimmed by 5 bases and the J gene end by 5 bases; junction bases not matched to a gene: 5. The CDR3 contains 14 residues. Written as DNA, the CDR3 is TGTGCCAGCAGTAGGACAGGGGGTTCGGAGACCCAGTACTTC. Its translation: CASSRTGGSETQYF.

This rearrangement joins TRBV29-1 to TRBJ2-5, with a possible D match to TRBD1 (5 bases). The CDR3 is 15 amino acids. Germline loops: CDR1 SQVTM, CDR2 ANQGSEA. With 2 bases removed from V and 5 bases from J, the gap between germline ends came to 18 bases. CDR3 nucleotide sequence: TGCAGCGTTGAACTGACGGACCCTTGGGGCGAGACCCAGTACTTC. It specifies CSVELTDPWGETQYF.

This chain uses TRBV5-1 with TRBJ2-1, with D tentatively TRBD2 (5 bases). This CDR3 is 16 amino acids long. Looked up from germline, CDR1 is SGHRS and CDR2 is YFSETQ. Trimming cost V 1 base and J 3 bases, with 14 bases left between them. CDR3 loop: CASSLSRNGIYNEQFF. The CDR3 bases are TGCGCCAGCAGCTTGAGTCGTAACGGGATCTACAATGAGCAGTTCTTC.

In its sample, this clonotype was seen a few times. CDR3 sequence reads: CASKGQGPNEQFF. As DNA, the CDR3 is TGTGCCAGCAAGGGACAGGGGCCCAATGAGCAGTTCTTC. The rearrangement joins TRBV2 to TRBJ2-1; 10 bases match TRBD1. Germline V CDR1 and CDR2: SNHLY, FYNNEI. CDR3 length: 13 residues. With V trimmed by 7 bases and J by 6 bases, 3 bases remained unmatched. Full variable domain (remainder filled in from reference TRBV2 and TRBJ2-1): EPEVTQTPSHQVTQMGQEVILRCVPISNHLYFYWYRQILGQKVEFLVSFYNNEISEKSEIFDDQFSVERPDGSNFTLKIRSTKLEDSAMYFCASKGQGPNEQFFGPGTRLTVL.

V is TRBV10-3 and J is TRBJ2-3; 9 bases agree with TRBD1. Per germline, CDR1 ENHRY and CDR2 SYGVKD. J lost 2 bases, V lost 3 bases, and 9 bases had no gene match. CDR3 length: 17 amino acids. The CDR3: CAISEVGGQGFTDTQYF. The DNA for the CDR3 is TGTGCCATCAGTGAAGTGGGGGGACAGGGCTTCACAGATACGCAGTATTTT.

The gene calls are TRBV6-1 and TRBJ1-6; D is uncertain. This CDR3 contains 18 residues. Trimming pared 6 bases from V and 0 bases from J, leaving 18 bases between. The germline V gene has CDR1 MNHNS and CDR2 SASEGT. The CDR3 here is CASRRPVDLSSYNSPLHF. In nucleotides, the CDR3 is TGTGCCAGCAGACGACCGGTGGACTTAAGCTCCTATAATTCACCCCTCCACTTT.

This clonotype has more than one count but fewer than ten. V is TRBV4-1 and J is TRBJ2-4; 7 bases are shared with TRBD1. The CDR3 length is 12 residues. Germline V gene lookup returns CDR1 MGHRA and CDR2 YSYEKL. V lost 5 bases and J lost 7; bases outside the gene matches: 2. This CDR3 reads CASSSTGNIQYF. Written as DNA, the CDR3 is TGCGCCAGCAGCTCGACAGGGAACATTCAGTACTTC.

The sample holds a few counts of this clonotype. The chain uses TRBV15 and TRBJ2-7; 10 nucleotides match TRBD1. Trimming removed 4 bases from V and 3 bases from J; junction bases left unmatched: 6. CDR1 is LNHNV and CDR2 is YYDKDF in the germline V gene (reference sequence). CDR3 length equals 15 residues. The CDR3 loop is CATSKQGQGIYEQYF. For the CDR3, the DNA is TGTGCCACCAGCAAGCAGGGACAGGGGATCTACGAGCAGTACTTC.

The gene calls are TRBV3-1 and TRBJ2-4, with a possible D match to TRBD1 (6 bases). Germline assignment: CDR1 LGHDT and CDR2 YNNKEL (reference sequence). The V end lost 4 bases, the J end lost 8 bases, and 15 bases lay between the germline ends. The CDR3 has 14 amino acids. CDR3 amino acids: CASSLRGQGYIQYF. CDR3 DNA: TGTGCCAGCAGCCTCCGAGGGCAGGGGTACATTCAGTACTTC. The full variable domain, with the rest looked up from reference TRBV3-1 and TRBJ2-4, is DTAVSQTPKYLVTQMGNDKSIKCEQNLGHDTMYWYKQDSKKFLKIMFSYNNKELIINETVPNRFSPKSPDKAHLNLHINSLELGDSAVYFCASSLRGQGYIQYFGAGTRLSVL.

In its sample, this clonotype was seen a few times. The gene calls are TRBV6-5 and TRBJ2-1; 9 bases match TRBD2. Germline CDR1 reads MNHEY; CDR2 reads SVGAGI. The CDR3 totals 18 residues. The V and J ends lost 0 bases and 8 bases, in that order; junction bases with no gene match: 14. In DNA, the CDR3 is TGTGCCAGCAGTTACTCGCCCCCCGCGAGTAGCGGGGGTCATGAGCAGTTCTTC. It specifies CASSYSPPASSGGHEQFF.

This clonotype was counted a few times. The chain joins TRBV5-1 to TRBJ2-7; TRBD1 matches 9 bases. The germline V gene encodes CDR1 SGHRS and CDR2 YFSETQ. The CDR3 has 15 residues. V was clipped by 7 bases and J by 4 bases; unmatched bases: 12. The CDR3 DNA reads TGCGCCAGCTGCCACCGGGGACAGGGCTGTTACGAGCAGTACTTC. This encodes CASCHRGQGCYEQYF.

The rearrangement links TRBV5-1 to TRBJ1-1; 8 nucleotides align to TRBD1. Per germline, CDR1 SGHRS and CDR2 YFSETQ. The CDR3 spans 13 residues. Losses at the gene ends were 1 base for V and 7 bases for J; bases not matched to a gene: 3. In DNA form, the CDR3 reads TGCGCCAGCAGCTTGAAGACAGGGGTTGAAGCTTTCTTT. Translated, it gives CASSLKTGVEAFF. The variable domain in full, with the rest retrieved from reference TRBV5-1 and TRBJ1-1, is KAGVTQTPRYLIKTRGQQVTLSCSPISGHRSVSWYQQTPGQGLQFLFEYFSETQRNKGNFPGRFSGRQFSNSRSEMNVSTLELGDSALYLCASSLKTGVEAFFGQGTRLTVV.

This clonotype was counted a few times. The chain uses TRBV20-1 and TRBJ2-5; 11 positions match TRBD2. Germline CDR1 is DFQATT and CDR2 is SNEGSKA (reference sequence). The CDR3 has 14 residues. CDR3 region: CFPSGGLNQETQYF. CDR3 DNA sequence: TGCTTTCCTAGCGGGGGGTTGAACCAAGAGACCCAGTACTTC.